Listed below are T cell receptor beta chains from one sample, sequenced in a study of vaccination and CD4 T cells after COVID-19. Via MiXCR, TCRdb re-called the PCR reads, giving one row per CDR3 protein. This repertoire shows some 7,100 distinct CDR3 sequences, over 55% found once; its top ten account for 34%. These TCRs' antigens remain unknown. The specimen was CD4+ T cells from blood, cultured in vitro. All receptors come from a human donor who had recovered from COVID-19. The CDR3 runs from the conserved cysteine through the conserved F or W. Each record gives: J gene, clone size, V gene, D gene, CDR3 protein, CDR3 DNA. D genes are given only for firm matches. The size entry is marked missing in some rows and otherwise reads once, few, many or a size class.

TRBJ1-5,.,TRBV20-1,TRBD1,CSARGDRSNQPQHF,TGCAGTGCTAGGGGGGACAGAAGCAATCAGCCCCAGCATTTT
TRBJ2-1,.,TRBV15,TRBD2,CATSSGLASVDEQFF,TGTGCCACCAGCAGCGGACTAGCTTCTGTCGATGAGCAGTTCTTC
TRBJ2-1,.,TRBV6-4,.,CASSDSVGADYNEQFF,TGTGCCAGCAGTGACTCCGTGGGGGCGGACTACAATGAGCAGTTCTTC
TRBJ1-2,.,TRBV24-1,TRBD1,CATSDPRQGANYGYTF,TGTGCCACCAGTGACCCCCGACAGGGTGCCAACTATGGCTACACCTTC
TRBJ1-1,.,TRBV20-1,TRBD1,CSARERQGEAFF,TGCAGTGCTAGAGAGCGACAGGGTGAAGCTTTCTTT
TRBJ2-2,.,TRBV19,.,CASSILLGGANTGELFF,TGTGCCAGTAGTATTCTTCTCGGGGGCGCAAACACCGGGGAGCTGTTTTTT
TRBJ2-5,.,TRBV2,.,CASTMYQETQYF,TGTGCCAGCACCATGTACCAAGAGACCCAGTACTTC
TRBJ1-5,.,TRBV7-9,TRBD1,CASSMGTGLDQPQHF,TGTGCCAGCAGCATGGGGACAGGCCTGGATCAGCCCCAGCATTTT
TRBJ1-5,.,TRBV19,TRBD1,CASSMEDRAANQPQHF,TGTGCCAGTAGTATGGAAGACAGGGCTGCAAATCAGCCCCAGCATTTT
TRBJ2-2,.,TRBV7-8,TRBD1,CASSPDRVTGELFF,TGTGCCAGCAGCCCGGACAGGGTAACCGGGGAGCTGTTTTTT
TRBJ2-7,.,TRBV20-1,.,CSGGRASDEQYF,TGCAGTGGGGGGAGAGCTTCGGACGAGCAGTACTTC
TRBJ2-3,.,TRBV20-1,.,CSARPPRHPTDTQYF,TGCAGTGCTAGGCCCCCCCGCCATCCGACAGATACGCAGTATTTT
TRBJ1-5,few,TRBV19,TRBD1,CASSIPGGAQPQHF,TGTGCCAGTAGTATCCCAGGGGGGGCGCAGCCCCAGCATTTT
TRBJ2-2,once,TRBV4-1,.,CASSQEVGQNTGELFF,TGCGCCAGCAGCCAAGAGGTAGGACAGAACACCGGGGAGCTGTTTTTT
TRBJ2-1,.,TRBV7-2,TRBD2,CASSFSGGAYNEQFF,TGTGCCAGCAGCTTTAGCGGGGGGGCTTACAATGAGCAGTTCTTC
TRBJ1-5,.,TRBV20-1,TRBD1,CSARYGQVPFSNQPQHF,TGCAGTGCTAGATACGGACAGGTTCCCTTTAGCAATCAGCCCCAGCATTTT
TRBJ1-5,.,TRBV6-1,TRBD1,CASSTSGQASNQPQHF,TGTGCCAGCAGCACCTCTGGACAGGCTAGCAATCAGCCCCAGCATTTT
TRBJ1-1,.,TRBV6-1,.,CASSVGGNTEAFF,TGTGCCAGCAGTGTAGGGGGGAACACTGAAGCTTTCTTT
TRBJ2-7,.,TRBV19,.,CATQNRYEQYF,TGTGCCACCCAAAATCGGTACGAGCAGTACTTC
TRBJ1-1,.,TRBV19,.,CASSIPSYRDRTEAFF,TGTGCCAGTAGTATTCCTAGTTACCGGGATAGAACTGAAGCTTTCTTT
TRBJ2-5,.,TRBV20-1,.,CSAEPAQRDQYF,TGCAGTGCTGAACCGGCCCAGAGGGACCAGTACTTC
TRBJ2-1,.,TRBV20-1,TRBD2,CSASKREGSVDEQFF,TGCAGTGCTAGCAAGCGGGAGGGCTCGGTGGATGAGCAGTTCTTC
TRBJ2-7,once,TRBV2,.,CASSEGQGLSYEQYF,TGTGCCAGCAGTGAAGGGCAGGGACTCTCCTACGAGCAGTACTTC
TRBJ1-2,.,TRBV7-9,.,CASSAHPGFNYGYTF,TGTGCCAGCAGCGCACATCCGGGGTTTAACTATGGCTACACCTTC
TRBJ2-5,.,TRBV27,.,CASSLESAQQETQYF,TGTGCCAGCAGTTTAGAGAGTGCGCAGCAAGAGACCCAGTACTTC
TRBJ2-1,.,TRBV10-2,.,CASMEADRTGEQFF,TGCGCCAGCATGGAGGCAGATAGAACGGGTGAGCAGTTCTTC
TRBJ2-7,.,TRBV5-1,TRBD1,CASSPGVQQGIVYEQYF,TGCGCCAGCAGCCCTGGGGTTCAACAGGGGATCGTCTACGAGCAGTACTTC
TRBJ2-2,once,TRBV7-9,TRBD2,CASSLGSSGSTSNTGELFF,TGTGCCAGCAGCTTAGGTTCTAGCGGGTCTACCTCGAACACCGGGGAGCTGTTTTTT
TRBJ2-3,.,TRBV6-5,.,CASSYSTPGVGTDTQYF,TGTGCCAGCAGTTACTCGACCCCGGGAGTGGGTACAGATACGCAGTATTTT
TRBJ2-3,.,TRBV28,TRBD2,CASSFGRGRTSTDTQYF,TGTGCCAGCAGTTTTGGGAGGGGCCGAACTAGCACAGATACGCAGTATTTT
TRBJ1-2,few,TRBV10-3,.,CATKRVREDYGYTF,TGTGCCACCAAAAGGGTCCGGGAGGACTATGGCTACACCTTC
TRBJ2-7,once,TRBV7-2,TRBD2,CASSLGGAGAPSYEQYF,TGTGCCAGCAGCTTAGGAGGAGCGGGGGCCCCGTCTTACGAGCAGTACTTC
TRBJ1-5,.,TRBV25-1,.,CASSEAKTGQPQHF,TGTGCCAGCAGTGAAGCCAAAACGGGTCAGCCCCAGCATTTT
TRBJ2-2,.,TRBV19,TRBD1,CASSISRGQGNTGELFF,TGTGCCAGTAGTATAAGTCGGGGACAGGGAAACACCGGGGAGCTGTTTTTT
TRBJ1-2,.,TRBV7-9,.,CASSQARDYGYTF,TGTGCCAGCAGCCAGGCACGGGACTATGGCTACACCTTC
TRBJ1-1,.,TRBV27,.,CASSWTENTEAFF,TGTGCCAGCAGTTGGACGGAGAACACTGAAGCTTTCTTT
TRBJ1-1,.,TRBV24-1,.,CATSEPSGEAFF,TGTGCCACCAGTGAACCCTCAGGGGAAGCTTTCTTT
TRBJ2-3,.,TRBV5-6,TRBD2,CASSLGLDMSTDTQYF,TGTGCCAGCAGCTTAGGACTAGACATGTCCACAGATACGCAGTATTTT
TRBJ2-1,.,TRBV19,.,CASSQGGVYYNEQFF,TGTGCCAGTAGTCAAGGTGGGGTTTACTACAATGAGCAGTTCTTC
TRBJ1-2,.,TRBV6-1,TRBD1,CASSGQGYGYTF,TGTGCCAGCAGTGGACAGGGTTATGGCTACACCTTC
TRBJ2-1,few,TRBV7-9,TRBD2,CASSPSRERYNEQFF,TGTGCCAGCAGCCCCTCGCGGGAGAGATACAATGAGCAGTTCTTC
TRBJ2-6,.,TRBV20-1,TRBD1,CSAKTGVLGANVLTF,TGCAGTGCTAAGACAGGGGTACTCGGGGCCAACGTCCTGACTTTC
TRBJ1-4,.,TRBV2,TRBD1,CASSEQGAPGEKLFF,TGTGCCAGCAGTGAACAGGGGGCGCCTGGCGAAAAACTGTTTTTT
TRBJ1-5,few,TRBV20-1,.,CSARRPGGPRAQHF,TGCAGTGCTAGACGACCCGGGGGTCCCAGGGCCCAGCATTTT
TRBJ2-5,.,TRBV28,TRBD2,CASSPGGIRETQYF,TGTGCCAGCAGTCCCGGGGGGATCAGGGAGACCCAGTACTTC
TRBJ2-2,.,TRBV20-1,.,CSARVVAFSGELFF,TGCAGTGCTAGGGTCGTAGCGTTTAGCGGGGAGCTGTTTTTT
TRBJ2-7,once,TRBV6-2/TRBV6-3,TRBD2,CASSYSETSGEQYF,TGTGCCAGCAGTTACTCGGAGACTAGCGGCGAGCAGTACTTC
TRBJ1-5,large,TRBV12-3/TRBV12-4,TRBD1,CASSAGTGNNQPQHF,TGTGCCAGCAGTGCCGGGACAGGCAATAATCAGCCCCAGCATTTT
TRBJ2-2,few,TRBV7-9,.,CASRPAAGPDTGELFF,TGTGCCAGCAGACCGGCGGCGGGTCCTGACACCGGGGAGCTGTTTTTT
TRBJ2-3,.,TRBV4-1,.,CASSQDGYPTDTQYF,TGCGCCAGCAGCCAAGACGGGTACCCCACAGATACGCAGTATTTT
TRBJ2-7,.,TRBV11-3,TRBD1,CASSQGDHEQYF,TGTGCCAGCAGCCAGGGGGACCACGAGCAGTACTTC
TRBJ1-5,.,TRBV19,.,CASSPGLGEPQHF,TGTGCCAGTAGTCCGGGGCTTGGGGAGCCCCAGCATTTT
TRBJ2-5,.,TRBV20-1,.,CSARTGTGETQYF,TGCAGTGCTAGAACTGGGACGGGGGAGACCCAGTACTTC
TRBJ2-2,large,TRBV7-9,TRBD2,CASSLVASGETNTGELFF,TGTGCCAGCAGCTTAGTTGCCAGCGGGGAAACGAACACCGGGGAGCTGTTTTTT